Following are 6 T cell receptor beta chains from one sample sequenced in a study of blood T cell repertoires in COVID-19. Measured with immunoSEQ multiplex PCR; TCRdb has only the in-frame clones, and not every one. The sample shows fewer than 500,000 clones, about 89% of them seen only once. The sample consisted of peripheral blood. These TCRs come from a woman aged 25 to 39 with acute or convalescent COVID-19.

CDR3 loop: CAWSRSGTYEQYF. CDR3 sequence (DNA): TGTGCCTGGAGTAGAAGCGGTACCTACGAGCAGTACTTC. The chain is built from TRBV30 and TRBJ2-7; D might be TRBD2 (5 bases). V lost 2 bases, J lost 2 bases, and 10 bases lay in between. The CDR3 has 13 residues. Germline V CDR1 and CDR2: GTSNPN, SVGIG (reference sequence). The full variable domain, rest sourced from reference TRBV30 and TRBJ2-7, is SQTIHQWPATLVQPVGSPLSLECTVEGTSNPNLYWYRQAAGRGLQLLFYSVGIGQISSEVPQNLSASRPQDRQFILSSKKLLLSDSGFYLCAWSRSGTYEQYFGPGTRLTVT.

The chain is built from TRBV4-2 and TRBJ1-1; D may be TRBD1 (6 bases). Germline V gene sequence: CDR1 LGHNA, CDR2 YNFKEQ. Deletions cut 6 bases from V and 0 bases from J, with 14 bases between. This CDR3 comprises 15 residues. The CDR3 DNA sequence: TGTGCCAGCAGTCACCAGGGGACGATGAACACTGAAGCTTTCTTT. Its protein product is CASSHQGTMNTEAFF.

The chain uses TRBV14 and TRBJ2-4; D is undetermined. V lost 5 bases, J lost 7 bases, and 6 bases lay in between. Germline V lookup: CDR1 SGHDN, CDR2 FVKESK. CDR3 length: 11 residues. The CDR3 DNA is TGTGCCAGCAGCGACGGGAACATTCAGTACTTC. As protein: CASSDGNIQYF.

This clone was observed a single time. The chain links TRBV6-1 to TRBJ2-3; no clear D. The CDR3 extends over 14 amino acids. Trimming pared 3 bases from V and 2 bases from J, leaving 9 bases between. Germline V gene sequence: CDR1 MNHNS, CDR2 SASEGT. The CDR3 bases are TGTGCCAGCAGTGATTTATTAGTCACAGATACGCAGTATTTT. This sequence encodes CASSDLLVTDTQYF.

V usage is TRBV2 and J usage is TRBJ2-1; the D gene is possibly TRBD1 (5 bases). CDR3 length equals 15 residues. The germline V gene encodes CDR1 SNHLY and CDR2 FYNNEI. Trimming left V 5 bases short and J 0 bases short, with 11 bases between. The CDR3 DNA reads as TGTGCCAGCAGTCTTCGACAGAGCTCCTACAATGAGCAGTTCTTC. It is translated as CASSLRQSSYNEQFF.

This chain links TRBV25-1 with TRBJ1-6; D possibly corresponds to TRBD1 (6 bases). The CDR3 extends over 14 amino acids. The V gene lost 3 bases and the J gene lost 6 bases, with 9 bases spanning the gap. Germline lookup yields CDR1 MGHDK and CDR2 SYGVNS. The CDR3, as DNA: TGTGCCAGCAGTGACAGGGGTTCTAATTCACCCCTCCACTTT. It is translated as CASSDRGSNSPLHF.